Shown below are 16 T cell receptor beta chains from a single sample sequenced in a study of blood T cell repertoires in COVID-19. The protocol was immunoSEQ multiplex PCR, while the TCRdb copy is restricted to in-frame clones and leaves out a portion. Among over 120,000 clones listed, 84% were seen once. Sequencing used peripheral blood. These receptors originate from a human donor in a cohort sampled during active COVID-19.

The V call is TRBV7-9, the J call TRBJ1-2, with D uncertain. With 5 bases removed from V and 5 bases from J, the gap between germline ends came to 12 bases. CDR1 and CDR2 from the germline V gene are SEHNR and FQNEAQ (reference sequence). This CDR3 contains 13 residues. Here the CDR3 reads CASSVDERYGYTF. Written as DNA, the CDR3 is TGTGCCAGCAGCGTCGACGAGAGGTATGGCTACACCTTC.

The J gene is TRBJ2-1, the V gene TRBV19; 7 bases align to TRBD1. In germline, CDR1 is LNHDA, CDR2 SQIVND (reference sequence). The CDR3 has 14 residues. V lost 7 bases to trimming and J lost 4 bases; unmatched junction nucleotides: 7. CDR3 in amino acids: CASKISGGYNEQFF. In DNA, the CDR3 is TGTGCCAGTAAGATATCAGGGGGTTACAATGAGCAGTTCTTC.

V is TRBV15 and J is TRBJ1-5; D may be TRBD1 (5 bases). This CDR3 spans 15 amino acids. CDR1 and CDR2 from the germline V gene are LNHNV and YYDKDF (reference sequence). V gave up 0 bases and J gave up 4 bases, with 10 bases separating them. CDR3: CATSRDQGRNQPQHF. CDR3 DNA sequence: TGTGCCACCAGCAGAGATCAGGGTCGGAATCAGCCCCAGCATTTT.

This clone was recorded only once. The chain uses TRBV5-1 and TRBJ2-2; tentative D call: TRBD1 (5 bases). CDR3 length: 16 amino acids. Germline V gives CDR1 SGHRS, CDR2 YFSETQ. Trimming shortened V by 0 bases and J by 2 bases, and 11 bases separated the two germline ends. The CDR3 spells CASSLEQVVNTGELFF. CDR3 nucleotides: TGCGCCAGCAGCTTGGAACAGGTGGTTAACACCGGGGAGCTGTTTTTT.

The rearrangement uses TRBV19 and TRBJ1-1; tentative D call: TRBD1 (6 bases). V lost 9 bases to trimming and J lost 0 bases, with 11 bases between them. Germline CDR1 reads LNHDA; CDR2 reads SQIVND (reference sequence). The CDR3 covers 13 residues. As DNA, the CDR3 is TGTGCCAGCCGACAGGAGATGAACACTGAAGCTTTCTTT. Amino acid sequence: CASRQEMNTEAFF.

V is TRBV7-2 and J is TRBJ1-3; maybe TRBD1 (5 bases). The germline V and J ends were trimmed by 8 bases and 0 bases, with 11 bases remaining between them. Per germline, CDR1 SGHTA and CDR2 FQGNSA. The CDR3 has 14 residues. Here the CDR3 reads CASGTLSSGNTIYF. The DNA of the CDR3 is TGTGCCAGCGGGACTTTGAGCTCTGGAAACACCATATATTTT.

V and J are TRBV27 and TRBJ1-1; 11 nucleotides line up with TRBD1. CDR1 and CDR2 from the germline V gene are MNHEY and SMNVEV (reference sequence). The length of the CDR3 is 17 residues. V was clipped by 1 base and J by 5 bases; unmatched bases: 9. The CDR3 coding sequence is TGTGCCAGCAGTTTATATTCCGGGACAGGGGGTCGAACTGAAGCTTTCTTT. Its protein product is CASSLYSGTGGRTEAFF.

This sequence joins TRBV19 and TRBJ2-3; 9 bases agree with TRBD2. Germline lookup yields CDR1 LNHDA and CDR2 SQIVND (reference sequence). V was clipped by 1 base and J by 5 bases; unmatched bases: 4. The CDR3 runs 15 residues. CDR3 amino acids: CASSIGGGGEDTQYF. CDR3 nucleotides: TGTGCCAGTAGTATAGGAGGCGGGGGGGAAGATACGCAGTATTTT.

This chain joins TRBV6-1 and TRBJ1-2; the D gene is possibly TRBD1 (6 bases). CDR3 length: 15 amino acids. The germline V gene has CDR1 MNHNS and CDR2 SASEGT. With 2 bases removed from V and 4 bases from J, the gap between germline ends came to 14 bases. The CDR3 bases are TGTGCCAGCAGTGAAATCAACGGGGGGGCCTATGGCTACACCTTC. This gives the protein CASSEINGGAYGYTF.

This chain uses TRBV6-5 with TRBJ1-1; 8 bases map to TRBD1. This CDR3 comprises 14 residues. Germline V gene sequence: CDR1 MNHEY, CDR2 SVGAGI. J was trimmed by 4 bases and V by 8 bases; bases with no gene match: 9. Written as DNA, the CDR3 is TGTGCCAGCGGAGGACAGGGACTGGTCACTGAAGCTTTCTTT. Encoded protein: CASGGQGLVTEAFF.

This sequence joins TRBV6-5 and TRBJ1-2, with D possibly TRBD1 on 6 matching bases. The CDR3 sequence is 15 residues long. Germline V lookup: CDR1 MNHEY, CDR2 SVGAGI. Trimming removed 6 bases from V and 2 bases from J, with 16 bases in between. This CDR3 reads CASRYNRAENYGYTF. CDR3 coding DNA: TGTGCCAGCAGGTACAACAGGGCAGAGAACTATGGCTACACCTTC.

CDR3 sequence (DNA): TGTGCCAGCAGTGAACAGATCCTAGCGGCCCAGTACGTC. Its translation is CASSEQILAAQYV. The rearrangement uses TRBV2 and TRBJ2-7; 7 nucleotides match TRBD2. Germline assignment: CDR1 SNHLY and CDR2 FYNNEI. The J segment lost 10 bases and the V segment lost 2 bases, leaving 8 bases of the junction unmatched. The CDR3 length is 13 residues.

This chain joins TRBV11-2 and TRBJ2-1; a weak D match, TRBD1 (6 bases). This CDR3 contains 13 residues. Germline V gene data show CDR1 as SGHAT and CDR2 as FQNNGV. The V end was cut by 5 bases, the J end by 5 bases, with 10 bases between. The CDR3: CASSPGQNNEQFF. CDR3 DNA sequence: TGTGCCAGCAGCCCAGGACAGAACAATGAGCAGTTCTTC.

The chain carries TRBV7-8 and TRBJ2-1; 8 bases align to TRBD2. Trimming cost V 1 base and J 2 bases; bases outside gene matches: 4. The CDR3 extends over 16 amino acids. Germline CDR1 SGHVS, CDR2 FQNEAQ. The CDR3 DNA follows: TGTGCCAGCAGCTTAGATGGCGGGGGGACCTACAATGAGCAGTTCTTC. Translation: CASSLDGGGTYNEQFF.

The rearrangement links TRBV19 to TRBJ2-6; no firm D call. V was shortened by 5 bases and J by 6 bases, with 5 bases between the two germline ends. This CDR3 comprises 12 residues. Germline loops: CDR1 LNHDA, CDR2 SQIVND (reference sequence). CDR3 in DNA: TGTGCCAGTAGTTCCCAGGCCAACGTCCTGACTTTC. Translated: CASSSQANVLTF.

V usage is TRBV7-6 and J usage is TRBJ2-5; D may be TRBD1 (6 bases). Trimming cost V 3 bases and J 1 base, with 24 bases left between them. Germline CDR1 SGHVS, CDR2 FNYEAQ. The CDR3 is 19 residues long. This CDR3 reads CASSFTHLSLRDTQETQYF. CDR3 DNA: TGTGCCAGCAGCTTCACCCATCTTAGCCTACGGGACACCCAAGAGACCCAGTACTTC.